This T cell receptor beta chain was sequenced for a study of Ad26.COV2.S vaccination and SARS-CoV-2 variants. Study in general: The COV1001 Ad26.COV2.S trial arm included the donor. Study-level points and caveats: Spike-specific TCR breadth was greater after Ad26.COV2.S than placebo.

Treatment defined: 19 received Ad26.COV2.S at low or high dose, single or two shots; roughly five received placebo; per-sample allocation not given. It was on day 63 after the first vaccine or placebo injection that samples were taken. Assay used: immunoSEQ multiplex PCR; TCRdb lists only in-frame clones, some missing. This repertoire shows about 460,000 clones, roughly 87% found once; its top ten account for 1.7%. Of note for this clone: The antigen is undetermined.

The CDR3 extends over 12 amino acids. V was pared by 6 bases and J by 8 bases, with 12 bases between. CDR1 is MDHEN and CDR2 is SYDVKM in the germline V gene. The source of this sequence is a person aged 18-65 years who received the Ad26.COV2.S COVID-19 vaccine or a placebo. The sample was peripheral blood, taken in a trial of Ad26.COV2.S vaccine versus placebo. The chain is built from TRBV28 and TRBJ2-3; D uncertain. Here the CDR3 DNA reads TGTGCCAGCAGGGTGGGTTCGGGTACGCAGTATTTT. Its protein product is CASRVGSGTQYF.